Listed here are 29 T cell receptor beta chains from one sample, sequenced in a study of shared clonotypes between healthy human individuals (dated by TCRdb to 2020 to 2021). Libraries were built with the immunoSEQ multiplex PCR assay. As stored in TCRdb, this immuneACCESS dataset retains in-frame rearrangements with V and J assigned. A fraction of the clones does not appear; measured against another copy, unresolved V genes explain less than half of the discrepancy, and the remainder lacks a known reason. The sample data list 2 million or so clones, and 95% of these were observed just once. The ten top clones hold 0.1% to 0.15% of the sample. Sequencing input: naive CD4+ T cells sorted from blood. What this sample's cell subset or site label stands for: CD45RA+ positively selected. Receptors originate from a man in his late teens or twenties in good health.

The V call is TRBV5-5, the J call TRBJ2-5; 8 bases fit TRBD1. This CDR3 region has 14 residues. Per germline, CDR1 SGHKS and CDR2 YYEKEE (reference sequence). Trimming took 4 bases from V and 3 from J; bases not matched to a gene: 5. CDR3 amino acids: CASSPGTGKETQYF. CDR3 nucleotide sequence: TGTGCCAGCAGCCCCGGGACAGGCAAAGAGACCCAGTACTTC.

The genes are TRBV19 and TRBJ1-6, with a tentative D call TRBD1 (6 bases). V lost 7 bases and J 4 bases, leaving 17 bases between the germline ends. Per germline, CDR1 LNHDA and CDR2 SQIVND (reference sequence). The CDR3 is 16 amino acids. CDR3 in DNA: TGTGCCAGTACCACAGGGCCGGGCGAGTATAATTCACCCCTCCACTTT. It is translated as CASTTGPGEYNSPLHF.

The V and J genes are TRBV6-5 and TRBJ1-5; the D gene is possibly TRBD1 (6 bases). The CDR3 is 13 amino acids. Trimming took 5 bases from V and 6 from J, leaving 11 bases between them. Looked up from germline, CDR1 is MNHEY and CDR2 is SVGAGI. The CDR3 here is CASSPYRAQPQHF. The CDR3 DNA reads as TGTGCCAGCAGTCCCTACAGGGCTCAGCCCCAGCATTTT.

V is TRBV6-6 and J is TRBJ2-7; D ambiguous. The germline gives CDR1 MNHNY, CDR2 SVGAGI (reference sequence). The CDR3 consists of 11 residues. The V gene lost 5 bases and the J gene lost 11 bases, with 13 bases spanning the gap. CDR3 nucleotides: TGTGCCAGCAGTCAATCCGTCCTAGAGTACTTC. This gives the protein CASSQSVLEYF.

The chain combines TRBV30 with TRBJ2-1; D is possibly TRBD1 or TRBD2 (6 bases each). The V gene's germline CDR1 is GTSNPN and CDR2 SVGIG (reference sequence). V lost 4 bases and J lost 10, with 17 bases in between. The CDR3 spans 13 residues. The CDR3 loop is CAWNGGRGSEQFF. The CDR3 bases are TGTGCCTGGAACGGGGGCCGGGGCAGCGAGCAGTTCTTC.

The chain is built from TRBV6-6 and TRBJ2-3, with 7 bases identical to TRBD2. Germline trimming cut 4 bases from V and 1 base from J; bases unmatched to any gene: 8. CDR1 is MNHNY, CDR2 SVGAGI, per germline (reference sequence). The CDR3 has 16 amino acids. CDR3 DNA sequence: TGTGCCAGCAGTTCAGTGGGGAGGGGCGGCACAGATACGCAGTATTTT. This sequence encodes CASSSVGRGGTDTQYF.

In the case of this clone: The sample holds other DNA sequences that translate to the same CDR3. This sequence joins TRBV7-2 and TRBJ1-1; D perhaps matches TRBD1 (6 bases). The germline V gene encodes CDR1 SGHTA and CDR2 FQGNSA. The CDR3 has 14 amino acids. Trimming cost V 7 bases and J 1 base, with 13 bases left between them. This chain's CDR3 is CASKPGAGNTEAFF. DNA for the CDR3: TGTGCCAGCAAACCAGGGGCTGGGAACACTGAAGCTTTCTTT.

This chain links TRBV7-2 with TRBJ2-7; 7 bases match TRBD2. Unmatched junction bases numbered 11, after V lost 2 bases and J lost 7 bases. This CDR3 comprises 15 residues. Germline V gives CDR1 SGHTA, CDR2 FQGNSA. CDR3 amino acids: CASSLFEGAGKEQYF. The CDR3 coding sequence is TGTGCCAGCAGCTTATTTGAGGGAGCGGGGAAAGAGCAGTACTTC.

This clone was detected once. V and J are TRBV6-1 and TRBJ1-3; 7 nucleotides match TRBD1. The CDR3 has 15 amino acids. Germline V gene data show CDR1 as MNHNS and CDR2 as SASEGT. V lost 3 bases to trimming and J lost 1 base; unmatched junction nucleotides: 3. This CDR3 is CASSDDRVSGNTIYF. The CDR3 coding sequence is TGTGCCAGCAGTGACGACAGGGTATCTGGAAACACCATATATTTT.

Here the CDR3 reads CASSLSEGRSYEQYF. CDR3 nucleotides: TGTGCCAGCAGTTTATCGGAGGGGAGGTCCTACGAGCAGTACTTC. This chain joins TRBV27 and TRBJ2-7; tentatively, D is TRBD2 (6 bases). The CDR3 loop spans 15 amino acids. V lost 0 bases and J 1 base, leaving 10 bases between the germline ends. Germline V CDR1 and CDR2: MNHEY, SMNVEV (reference sequence).

The chain couples TRBV10-3 to TRBJ2-1, with D possibly matching TRBD2 (6 bases). V dropped 2 bases and J dropped 0 bases, with 20 bases sitting between them. CDR1 is ENHRY, CDR2 SYGVKD, per germline. There are 19 residues in the CDR3. CDR3 amino acids: CAISESGSGASISYNEQFF. In DNA form, the CDR3 reads TGTGCCATCAGTGAGAGTGGTAGCGGAGCTTCCATCTCCTACAATGAGCAGTTCTTC.

Of note for this clone: The sample carries other DNA sequences with the same CDR3. The rearrangement links TRBV5-1 to TRBJ2-7; unclear D gene. Trimming removed 0 bases from V and 0 bases from J, with 4 bases in between. The CDR3 has 13 amino acids. CDR1 and CDR2 from the germline V gene are SGHRS and YFSETQ. In DNA, the CDR3 is TGCGCCAGCAGCTTGGAAAACTCCTACGAGCAGTACTTC. Its translation is CASSLENSYEQYF.

The chain is built from TRBV28 and TRBJ1-4; a weak D match, TRBD1 (5 bases). V lost 2 bases to trimming and J lost 7 bases, with 14 bases between them. CDR1 and CDR2 from the germline V gene are MDHEN and SYDVKM. The CDR3 is 15 residues long. The CDR3 coding sequence is TGTGCCAGCAGTTTACGGGGGGTAGGGAGTGAAAAACTGTTTTTT. Protein: CASSLRGVGSEKLFF.

The rearrangement joins TRBV7-9 to TRBJ1-3; a possible D gene is TRBD1 (5 bases). This CDR3 spans 13 amino acids. Germline V gives CDR1 SEHNR, CDR2 FQNEAQ (reference sequence). Trimming left V 10 bases short and J 7 bases short, with 17 bases between. As DNA, the CDR3 is TGTGCCATCCCCGGGACTCTGGAGAACACCATATATTTT. It is translated as CAIPGTLENTIYF.

The genes are TRBV28 and TRBJ1-1, with a weak D call TRBD1 (5 bases). The CDR3 is made up of 15 amino acids. With 5 bases removed from V and 1 base from J, the gap between germline ends came to 14 bases. Germline lookup yields CDR1 MDHEN and CDR2 SYDVKM. DNA for the CDR3: TGTGCCAGCAGTACCCTTGGACACGAGAACACTGAAGCTTTCTTT. It is translated as CASSTLGHENTEAFF.

V and J are TRBV19 and TRBJ1-5; weak D call: TRBD1 (6 bases). This CDR3 has 15 amino acids. CDR1 is LNHDA and CDR2 is SQIVND in the germline V gene (reference sequence). V was pared by 6 bases and J by 0 bases, with 12 bases between. CDR3 bases: TGTGCCAGTAGGACAGGAGCCCATAGCAATCAGCCCCAGCATTTT. This sequence encodes CASRTGAHSNQPQHF.

The chain uses TRBV10-1 and TRBJ1-5; D gene unclear. V was clipped by 3 bases and J by 5 bases, with 8 bases between them. Germline V gives CDR1 WNHNN, CDR2 SYGVQD (reference sequence). This CDR3 comprises 13 residues. The CDR3 DNA follows: TGCGCCAGCAGTGATTATCTGGATCAGCCCCAGCATTTT. Translating gives CASSDYLDQPQHF.

The V call is TRBV5-1, the J call TRBJ2-1; 8 bases are shared with TRBD1. The CDR3 length is 15 residues. V was clipped by 6 bases and J by 2 bases; unmatched bases: 7. Germline V lookup: CDR1 SGHRS, CDR2 YFSETQ. CDR3 amino acids: CASTLPGQAYNEQFF. CDR3 DNA: TGCGCCAGCACTCTTCCGGGACAGGCCTACAATGAGCAGTTCTTC.

V gene TRBV5-1 combines with J gene TRBJ2-2, with 8 bases aligning to TRBD2. The CDR3 sequence is 13 residues long. The V gene's germline CDR1 is SGHRS and CDR2 YFSETQ. With 5 bases clipped from V and 5 bases from J, the junction kept 2 bases outside the gene matches. The CDR3 region is CASRPSGTGELFF. CDR3 nucleotide sequence: TGCGCCAGCAGGCCTAGCGGGACCGGGGAGCTGTTTTTT.

Worth noting for this clone: Other DNA sequences in this sample translate to the same CDR3. The chain is built from TRBV9 and TRBJ2-6; maybe TRBD1 (6 bases). Germline V gives CDR1 SGDLS, CDR2 YYNGEE. This CDR3 has 16 amino acids. With 0 bases removed from V and 3 bases from J, the gap between germline ends came to 10 bases. CDR3 residues: CASSVGQGSGANVLTF. The CDR3 nucleotides read TGTGCCAGCAGCGTAGGGCAGGGGAGTGGGGCCAACGTCCTGACTTTC.

V and J are TRBV4-2 and TRBJ2-5, with 11 bases aligning to TRBD2. Germline V gives CDR1 LGHNA, CDR2 YNFKEQ. The length of the CDR3 is 18 residues. Germline trimming cut 0 bases from V and 9 bases from J; bases unmatched to any gene: 15. This chain's CDR3 is CASSQDIGFSGGGQSQYF. CDR3 sequence (DNA): TGTGCCAGCAGCCAAGATATAGGATTTAGCGGGGGGGGCCAGTCCCAGTACTTC.

This clone was seen just once. The V call is TRBV20-1, the J call TRBJ1-4; D is ambiguous. Germline values: CDR1 DFQATT, CDR2 SNEGSKA (reference sequence). Deletions cut 3 bases from V and 8 bases from J, with 7 bases between. This CDR3 has 11 amino acids. The CDR3 DNA follows: TGCAGTGCTAGGCTCTGGGAAAAACTGTTTTTT. Translation gives CSARLWEKLFF.

The chain is built from TRBV30 and TRBJ1-1; 7 nucleotides agree with TRBD1. Germline V gene lookup returns CDR1 GTSNPN and CDR2 SVGIG (reference sequence). V lost 3 bases and J lost 4; bases outside the gene matches: 8. The length of the CDR3 is 14 residues. The CDR3 region has the DNA TGTGCCTGGAGGCCGGGAACAGGGGTCACTGAAGCTTTCTTT. Translation: CAWRPGTGVTEAFF.

To note about this clone: This sample also contains other DNA sequences that code for the same CDR3. The chain employs TRBV14 and TRBJ2-5, with no clear D. CDR1 SGHDN and CDR2 FVKESK come from the germline V gene. The CDR3 runs 11 residues. V lost 4 bases, J lost 5 bases, and 5 bases lay in between. This chain's CDR3 is CASSLGETQYF. DNA for the CDR3: TGTGCCAGCAGCCTCGGGGAGACCCAGTACTTC.

The chain recombines TRBV25-1 with TRBJ2-5; 7 nucleotides align to TRBD1. Germline CDR1 MGHDK, CDR2 SYGVNS. The CDR3 covers 15 residues. The trim removed 1 base at V and 1 base at J, leaving 3 bases unmatched. DNA of the CDR3: TGTGCCAGCAGTGAATCGAACAGGGGCCAAGAGACCCAGTACTTC. Its protein is CASSESNRGQETQYF.

The chain links TRBV7-2 to TRBJ2-7; 8 bases align to TRBD2. Germline-derived CDR1 and CDR2 are SGHTA and FQGNSA. The CDR3 consists of 16 residues. J lost 4 bases, V lost 9 bases, and 17 bases had no gene match. The CDR3 is CASQDPSGGFAYEQYF. The DNA of the CDR3 is TGTGCCAGTCAGGACCCCTCGGGGGGGTTCGCGTACGAGCAGTACTTC.

As for this clone: This sample includes further DNA sequences coding for the same CDR3. The rearrangement links TRBV18 to TRBJ2-7; 8 positions match TRBD1. The V segment lost 2 bases and the J segment 6 bases; nucleotides outside the gene matches: 3. CDR1 is KGHSH and CDR2 is LQKENI in the germline V gene. CDR3 size: 13 residues. The CDR3 DNA sequence: TGTGCCAGCTCACCAGGACAGGGAACCGAGCAGTACTTC. It specifies CASSPGQGTEQYF.

The chain uses TRBV10-1 and TRBJ2-2; a possible D gene is TRBD1 (6 bases). Trimming pared 6 bases from V and 7 bases from J, leaving 15 bases between. This CDR3 contains 14 residues. CDR1 is WNHNN, CDR2 SYGVQD, per germline (reference sequence). The CDR3 bases are TGCGCCAGCAGCAACAGGGTTCAGGGCGGGGAGCTGTTTTTT. Encoded protein: CASSNRVQGGELFF.

This sequence joins TRBV18 and TRBJ2-2, with 11 bases fitting TRBD2. The CDR3 covers 15 residues. V gave up 6 bases and J gave up 4 bases; unmatched junction bases: 4. The germline CDR1 and CDR2 sequences are KGHSH and LQKENI. The CDR3 region has the DNA TGTGCCAGCTCCCCTAGCGGGAGGAGCACCGGGGAGCTGTTTTTT. This sequence encodes CASSPSGRSTGELFF. The variable domain in full, with the rest retrieved from reference TRBV18 and TRBJ2-2, is NAGVMQNPRHLVRRRGQEARLRCSPMKGHSHVYWYRQLPEEGLKFMVYLQKENIIDESGMPKERFSAEFPKEGPSILRIQQVVRGDSAAYFCASSPSGRSTGELFFGEGSRLTVL.